This TCR beta chain was sequenced during a study of CD8+ T cells in alopecia areata. Study-wide findings and caveats: Clonality exceeded that of normal scalp in lesional scalp, most notably in alopecia totalis/universalis. Patients showed less clear TCR sequence sharing than mice, possibly partly because of HLA diversity.

The CDR3 has 13 residues. The V and J ends lost 6 bases and 5 bases respectively, with 14 bases between them. Germline CDR1 and CDR2: SQVTM and ANQGSEA. Sequencing used cDNA as its template, made by extracting RNA and reverse transcribing it. Produced via immunoSEQ multiplex PCR; TCRdb's table is partial and in-frame only. This sample yields 110,000 to 150,000 clones, of which 62% are seen a single time; around 34% belongs to the top ten. This clone appeared a few times. Antigen unknown. The chain uses TRBV29-1 and TRBJ2-1; D gene unclear. What was sequenced was CD8+ T cells sorted from blood. This clonotype originated in a human donor in good health. CDR3 loop: CSVPDRRNNEQFF. The CDR3 DNA follows: TGCAGCGTGCCCGACCGCAGGAACAATGAGCAGTTCTTC.